Following are 17 T cell receptor beta chains from one sample sequenced in a study of identical twins. MiXCR, applied by TCRdb to the 5' RACE reads, yields one record per CDR3 protein. The sample lists around 250,000 distinct CDR3 sequences, approximately 8.3% occurring once. Another study also made use of these data, one on yellow fever vaccine responses in identical twins.

Sample: CD8+ T cells sorted from blood. These receptor sequences come from a young woman in good health.

The chain couples TRBV6-2 or TRBV6-3 to TRBJ1-5; D remains unclear. Germline lookup yields CDR1 MNHEY and CDR2 SVGEGT. Between the trimmed V and J ends, which lost 5 bases and 0 bases, there was a span of 8 bases. The CDR3 covers 14 residues. The CDR3 coding sequence is TGTGCCAGCAGTCTCGACGATAGCAATCAGCCCCAGCATTTT. This translates into CASSLDDSNQPQHF.

This rearrangement joins TRBV28 to TRBJ2-5; D is unclear. The V gene's germline CDR1 is MDHEN and CDR2 SYDVKM. With 1 base removed from V and 6 bases from J, the gap between germline ends came to 9 bases. The CDR3 runs 13 residues. CDR3 amino acids: CASSLSGQKTQYF. The CDR3 DNA is TGTGCCAGCAGTTTATCCGGTCAGAAGACCCAGTACTTC.

In this sample, this clonotype turned up a few times. This CDR3 is CASSSPLTIAEWETQYF. CDR3 sequence (DNA): TGTGCCAGCAGCTCCCCCCTCACGATAGCAGAGTGGGAGACCCAGTACTTC. The gene calls are TRBV11-2 and TRBJ2-5; D is uncertain. The germline V gene has CDR1 SGHAT and CDR2 FQNNGV. V lost 4 bases, J lost 5 bases, and 23 bases lay in between. CDR3 size: 17 residues.

This clonotype was seen many times. The V and J genes are TRBV7-9 and TRBJ2-1, with D unresolved. CDR3 length: 14 amino acids. Trimming took 5 bases from V and 6 from J, leaving 14 bases between them. Germline CDR1 is SEHNR and CDR2 is FQNEAQ (reference sequence). In DNA form, the CDR3 reads TGTGCCAGCAGCCCCAGGTACGGCGCCAATGAGCAGTTCTTC. Its translation is CASSPRYGANEQFF.

The gene calls are TRBV27 and TRBJ2-5, with 7 bases matching TRBD2. The trim removed 6 bases at V and 6 bases at J, leaving 19 bases unmatched. The CDR3 extends over 17 amino acids. Germline V gene sequence: CDR1 MNHEY, CDR2 SMNVEV (reference sequence). The CDR3 coding sequence is TGTGCCAGCAGCCAAAGACTAGGACTAGTTGGTGGAAAGACCCAGTACTTC. It codes for CASSQRLGLVGGKTQYF.

This clonotype was counted a few times. The chain carries TRBV12-3 or TRBV12-4 and TRBJ2-2, with D perhaps TRBD2 (6 bases). V shed 5 bases and J shed 4 bases, with 17 bases lying between them. This CDR3 has 16 amino acids. CDR3 coding DNA: TGTGCCAGCAGTCTGGAGGGCGGGAAAGGCACCGGGGAGCTGTTTTTT. Amino acids: CASSLEGGKGTGELFF.

This clonotype appeared many times. The genes are TRBV29-1 and TRBJ2-7; 8 bases are a match to TRBD2. Per germline, CDR1 SQVTM and CDR2 ANQGSEA. V gave up 4 bases and J gave up 0 bases; unmatched junction bases: 5. This CDR3 spans 14 amino acids. CDR3 nucleotides: TGCAGCGTTGTTTTAGCGGGGAACTCCTACGAGCAGTACTTC. Encoded protein: CSVVLAGNSYEQYF.

This clonotype has ten or more counts. The chain is built from TRBV12-5 and TRBJ2-1, with TRBD2 matching over 14 bases. The germline V gene has CDR1 LGHNT and CDR2 FRNRAP. Germline trimming cut 1 base from V and 10 bases from J; bases unmatched to any gene: 9. The CDR3 is made up of 17 amino acids. The CDR3 DNA reads TGTGCTAGTGGTTTGGGTCCGGGACTAGCGGGAGATATGGAGCAGTTCTTC. This encodes CASGLGPGLAGDMEQFF.

V gene TRBV7-2 combines with J gene TRBJ2-1, with D perhaps TRBD1 (6 bases). The CDR3 consists of 15 residues. Trimming left V 6 bases short and J 3 bases short, with 15 bases between. CDR1 and CDR2 (germline): SGHTA, FQGNSA. Written as DNA, the CDR3 is TGTGCCAGCAGACGAACCGACAGGATCTACAATGAGCAGTTCTTC. It codes for CASRRTDRIYNEQFF.

The chain has TRBV20-1 and TRBJ1-5; D perhaps matches TRBD1 (6 bases). CDR3 length equals 19 residues. Germline CDR1 DFQATT, CDR2 SNEGSKA (reference sequence). The ends were cut back, 0 bases at V and 1 base at J, with 22 bases in the middle. The CDR3 nucleotides read TGCAGTGCTAGAGATTCCTCAGGGGAAACCGTATTAAGCAATCAGCCCCAGCATTTT. This sequence encodes CSARDSSGETVLSNQPQHF.

V usage is TRBV10-2 and J usage is TRBJ2-7, with a possible D match to TRBD1 (6 bases). V shed 8 bases and J shed 3 bases, with 17 bases lying between them. This CDR3 has 14 residues. Germline-derived CDR1 and CDR2 are WSHSY and SAAADI. The CDR3, as DNA: TGCGCCAGCCGTAACAGGGTCATCAACTACGAGCAGTACTTC. This gives the protein CASRNRVINYEQYF.

V and J are TRBV6-2 or TRBV6-3 and TRBJ2-1; 10 bases align to TRBD1. The ends lost 2 bases at V and 0 bases at J; junction bases unmatched: 4. CDR1 MNHEY and CDR2 SVGEGT come from the germline V gene. The CDR3 totals 17 residues. In DNA form, the CDR3 reads TGTGCCAGCAGTTACCTGACAGGGGGCAGCTCCTACAATGAGCAGTTCTTC. It specifies CASSYLTGGSSYNEQFF.

This clonotype was observed many times. The chain recombines TRBV2 with TRBJ2-3; maybe TRBD1 (6 bases). The V end was cut by 3 bases, the J end by 5 bases, with 9 bases between. This CDR3 is built from 13 residues. CDR1 is SNHLY and CDR2 is FYNNEI in the germline V gene. This CDR3 reads CASSDGGQDTQYF. The CDR3 coding sequence is TGTGCCAGCAGTGATGGGGGCCAAGATACGCAGTATTTT.

This clonotype was detected many times. The V gene is TRBV7-9, the J gene TRBJ2-3; possibly TRBD1 for D (5 bases). Germline V gene lookup returns CDR1 SEHNR and CDR2 FQNEAQ (reference sequence). Trimming removed 2 bases from V and 2 bases from J, with 11 bases in between. This CDR3 spans 15 amino acids. The CDR3 DNA reads TGTGCCAGCAGCTTAATTCAGGGATTCACAGATACGCAGTATTTT. It translates to CASSLIQGFTDTQYF.

There are a few counts of this clonotype. V and J are TRBV6-6 and TRBJ2-1; D gene ambiguous. Looked up from germline, CDR1 is MNHNY and CDR2 is SVGAGI (reference sequence). V lost 6 bases and J 6 bases, leaving 6 bases between the germline ends. The CDR3 spans 11 residues. This chain's CDR3 is CASRQSNEQFF. The CDR3 DNA reads as TGTGCCAGCAGGCAGAGCAATGAGCAGTTCTTC.

Ten or more counts support this clonotype. The chain links TRBV7-9 to TRBJ2-1, with D hard to call. The CDR3 runs to 11 residues. The V end lost 3 bases, the J end lost 5 bases, and 2 bases lay between the germline ends. Per the germline V gene, CDR1 is SEHNR and CDR2 is FQNEAQ (reference sequence). This CDR3 is CASSFNNEQFF. The CDR3 nucleotides read TGTGCCAGCAGCTTCAACAATGAGCAGTTCTTC.

In this sample, this clonotype turned up a few times. The chain combines TRBV3-1 with TRBJ2-7; D unclear. Germline CDR1 and CDR2: LGHDT and YNNKEL (reference sequence). The CDR3 runs to 11 residues. Trimming took 5 bases from V and 3 from J, leaving 5 bases between them. CDR3 in amino acids: CASSYYYEQYF. In DNA, the CDR3 is TGTGCCAGCAGCTACTACTACGAGCAGTACTTC.